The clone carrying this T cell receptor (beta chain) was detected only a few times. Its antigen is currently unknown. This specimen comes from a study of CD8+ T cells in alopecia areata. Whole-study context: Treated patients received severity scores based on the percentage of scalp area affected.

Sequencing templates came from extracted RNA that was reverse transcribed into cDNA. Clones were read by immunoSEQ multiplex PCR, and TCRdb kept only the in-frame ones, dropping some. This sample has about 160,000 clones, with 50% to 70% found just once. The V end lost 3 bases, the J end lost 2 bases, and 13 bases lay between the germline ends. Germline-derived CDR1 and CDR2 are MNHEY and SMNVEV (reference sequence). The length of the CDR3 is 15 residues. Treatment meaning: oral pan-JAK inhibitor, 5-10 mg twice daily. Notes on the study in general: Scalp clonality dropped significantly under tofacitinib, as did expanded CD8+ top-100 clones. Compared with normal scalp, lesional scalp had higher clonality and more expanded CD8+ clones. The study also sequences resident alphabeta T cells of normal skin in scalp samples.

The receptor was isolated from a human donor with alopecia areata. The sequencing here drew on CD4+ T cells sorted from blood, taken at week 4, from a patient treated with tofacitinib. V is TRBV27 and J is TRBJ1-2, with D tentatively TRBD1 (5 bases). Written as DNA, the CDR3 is TGTGCCAGCAGTTTCGGGGACGGGAGGAACTATGGCTACACCTTC. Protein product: CASSFGDGRNYGYTF.